This record looks at one T cell receptor beta chain sequence and its context. Its antigen is undetermined. Germline trimming cut 3 bases from V and 7 bases from J; bases unmatched to any gene: 3. This CDR3 is built from 15 residues. Patients with ophthalmopathy all had a Clinical Activity Score of at least 3, a NOSPECS grade of at least 4 and duration under 3 months. The PBMCs had their origin in approximately 10 ml of fresh peripheral blood. This record comes from a study of T cells in Graves' hyperthyroidism and ophthalmopathy. Study-wide context: Peripheral blood sampling occurred at initial diagnosis, before any treatment. Study-wide results and caveats: The blood repertoire included most of the expanded thyroid clonotypes above 0.001.

Amplified regions were TCR beta CDR3 sequences from RNA transcripts. Initially, a first-round RT-PCR of the TCR CDR3 employed the HTBI primer set. TCRdb ran MiXCR on the multiplex PCR reads and lists one entry per CDR3 protein. The sample carries about 600,000 distinct CDR3 sequences, roughly 16% recorded once. This chain links TRBV12-3 or TRBV12-4 with TRBJ1-6; 10 nucleotides match TRBD1. Source material: blood. This receptor was taken from a woman between 40 and 55 years old with Graves' ophthalmopathy. The CDR3 sequence is CASSFRDRGNSPLHF. CDR3 coding DNA: TGTGCCAGCAGTTTTAGGGACAGGGGAAATTCACCCCTCCACTTT.